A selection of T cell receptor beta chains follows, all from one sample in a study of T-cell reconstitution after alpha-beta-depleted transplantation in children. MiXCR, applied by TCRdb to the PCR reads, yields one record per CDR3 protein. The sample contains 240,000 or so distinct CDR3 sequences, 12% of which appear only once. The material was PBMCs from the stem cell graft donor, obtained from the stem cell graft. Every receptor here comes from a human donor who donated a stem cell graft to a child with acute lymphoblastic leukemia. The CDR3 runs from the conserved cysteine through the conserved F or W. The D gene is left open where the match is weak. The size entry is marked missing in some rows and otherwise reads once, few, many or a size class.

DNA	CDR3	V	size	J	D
TGCGCCAGCAGCCACCGGACAGGGAGCTCCTATAATTCACCCCTCCACTTT	CASSHRTGSSYNSPLHF	TRBV4-3	many	TRBJ1-6	TRBD1
TGTGCCAGCAGTTACTTGCCTAGTGAAGAGACCCAGTACTTC	CASSYLPSEETQYF	TRBV6-5	many	TRBJ2-5	-
TGCGCCAGCAGCTCGGTACCGGAGAATGAGCAGTTCTTC	CASSSVPENEQFF	TRBV5-1	many	TRBJ2-1	-
TGCAGTGCTTTAAGACAGTTACCCCTTACCTACGAGCAGTACTTC	CSALRQLPLTYEQYF	TRBV20-1	many	TRBJ2-7	-
TGTGCCAGCAACCCGAAGGACGGTGCCTACAATGAGCAGTTCTTC	CASNPKDGAYNEQFF	TRBV7-9	many	TRBJ2-1	-
TGCGCCAGCAGCGCGGGAATAGACAGGGGCGGCGGGGAGCTGTTTTTT	CASSAGIDRGGGELFF	TRBV5-1	few	TRBJ2-2	TRBD1
TGTGCCAGCAGCTTTTTAAATCATGGTTCGAGGGCTGAAAAACTGTTTTTT	CASSFLNHGSRAEKLFF	TRBV7-9	many	TRBJ1-4	-
TGTGCCAGCAGTTACCGCGGGAGGGGCTCCTACGAGCAGTACTTC	CASSYRGRGSYEQYF	TRBV6-2/TRBV6-3	many	TRBJ2-7	TRBD2
TGTGCCAGCAGCTCCCTATCTGGACTAGCGGGAGGGATAGATACGCAGTATTTT	CASSSLSGLAGGIDTQYF	TRBV7-8	many	TRBJ2-3	TRBD2
TGTGCCAGAGACAGGACTGCGGTCACAGATACGCAGTATTTT	CARDRTAVTDTQYF	TRBV2	many	TRBJ2-3	-
TGTGCCAGCAACCCGAGTCGGGGTGGGGCCAACGTCCTGACTTTC	CASNPSRGGANVLTF	TRBV6-1	-	TRBJ2-6	-
TGTGCCAGCAGCTTGGGGGGGTTCTACGAGCAGTACTTC	CASSLGGFYEQYF	TRBV5-6	many	TRBJ2-7	-
TGTGCCAGCAGTTCCTTGAAGGGACAGCGAAGCTCCTACGAGCAGTACTTC	CASSSLKGQRSSYEQYF	TRBV6-5	many	TRBJ2-7	TRBD1
TGCAGCGAGCTACAGGGGAACGGTGAGCAGTTCTTC	CSELQGNGEQFF	TRBV29-1	many	TRBJ2-1	TRBD1
TGCGCCAGCAGCCTCGGAGCCCAGACAGAGTACCAAGAGACCCAGTACTTC	CASSLGAQTEYQETQYF	TRBV5-1	few	TRBJ2-5	-
TGTGCCAGCAGCAGAACACCCACCGGGGAGCTGTTTTTT	CASSRTPTGELFF	TRBV7-2	many	TRBJ2-2	-
TGCAGTGCCCAACCGTGGGGACCCCCAGATACGCAGTATTTT	CSAQPWGPPDTQYF	TRBV20-1	-	TRBJ2-3	-
TGTGCCAGCAATCACAGGGGGCGCACCGACGAGCAGTACTTC	CASNHRGRTDEQYF	TRBV12-3/TRBV12-4	many	TRBJ2-7	TRBD1
TGTGCCAGCAGTACCCGGAGGGCCGGGTGGACCGGGGAGCTGTTTTTT	CASSTRRAGWTGELFF	TRBV6-2/TRBV6-3	many	TRBJ2-2	-
TGTGCCAGCAGCCCGTACATGGGGGTGAACACTGAAGCTTTCTTT	CASSPYMGVNTEAFF	TRBV7-2	many	TRBJ1-1	-
TGTGCCAGCAGCCCCACAGGGTTGTCCCTCCACTTT	CASSPTGLSLHF	TRBV7-2	many	TRBJ1-6	-
TGTGCCAGCACTCGGGACAGGGGGAACTATGGCTACACCTTC	CASTRDRGNYGYTF	TRBV5-6	many	TRBJ1-2	TRBD1
TGTGCCAGCAGCCCCGGCTCATCCAGAGATACGCAGTATTTT	CASSPGSSRDTQYF	TRBV6-1	few	TRBJ2-3	-